These 20 T cell receptor beta chains originate from one sample sequenced in a study of blood T cells in healthy people across ages. Primers used in a second PCR of about 6 to 11 cycles were a sample-barcoded 5' primer and a J-beta primer mix. In TCRdb, the 5' RACE reads were re-called with MiXCR into one record per CDR3 protein. The sample has under 2,000,000 distinct CDR3 sequences; about 50% are singletons. Sequenced input: blood. These receptor sequences come from a woman aged 40 to 55 in good health.

This clonotype was observed at least ten times. The chain is built from TRBV5-1 and TRBJ2-7, with a tentative D call TRBD1 (5 bases). The germline gives CDR1 SGHRS, CDR2 YFSETQ. The CDR3 is made up of 14 amino acids. V was pared by 1 base and J by 2 bases, with 10 bases between. The DNA for the CDR3 is TGCGCCAGCAGCTTGAAGGGGCCTACCTACGAGCAGTACTTC. Encoded protein: CASSLKGPTYEQYF.

This rearrangement joins TRBV4-1 to TRBJ2-5; a possible D gene is TRBD2 (5 bases). Germline V gene lookup returns CDR1 MGHRA and CDR2 YSYEKL. V was trimmed by 1 base and J by 2 bases, leaving 35 bases between them. The CDR3 is made up of 23 amino acids. As DNA, the CDR3 is TGCGCCAGCAGCCAAGTCTTGGGTGGGGAGCTTCTGATCCTCTGGCAGTTGCAAGAGACCCAGTACTTC. As protein: CASSQVLGGELLILWQLQETQYF.

This clonotype was counted ten times or more. This chain joins TRBV5-1 and TRBJ2-6; D gene ambiguous. CDR1 and CDR2 from the germline V gene are SGHRS and YFSETQ. V gave up 3 bases and J gave up 0 bases, with 7 bases separating them. CDR3 length: 15 residues. CDR3 nucleotide sequence: TGCGCCAGCAGCTCCTACAGCTCTGGGGCCAACGTCCTGACTTTC. This gives the protein CASSSYSSGANVLTF. The full variable domain, completed using reference TRBV5-1 and TRBJ2-6, is KAGVTQTPRYLIKTRGQQVTLSCSPISGHRSVSWYQQTPGQGLQFLFEYFSETQRNKGNFPGRFSGRQFSNSRSEMNVSTLELGDSALYLCASSSYSSGANVLTFGAGSRLTVL.

This chain links TRBV7-9 with TRBJ1-4; 9 bases are shared with TRBD1. With 4 bases clipped from V and 7 bases from J, the junction kept 7 bases outside the gene matches. The CDR3 consists of 15 residues. Germline V gene sequence: CDR1 SEHNR, CDR2 FQNEAQ (reference sequence). CDR3 region: CASSSTGTGIEKLFF. The CDR3 DNA reads TGTGCCAGCAGCTCAACCGGGACAGGGATTGAAAAACTGTTTTTT.

There are a few counts of this clonotype. The chain recombines TRBV7-2 with TRBJ2-1; D is ambiguous. This CDR3 spans 15 amino acids. The V and J ends lost 2 bases and 0 bases respectively, with 8 bases between them. Germline loops: CDR1 SGHTA, CDR2 FQGNSA. CDR3 DNA: TGTGCCAGCAGCTTATGGCCGGACTCCTACAATGAGCAGTTCTTC. This translates into CASSLWPDSYNEQFF.

In the case of this clonotype: This may stem from a read error, because a much larger clone lies one nucleotide away. CDR3 loop: CATSETGGTETQYF. The CDR3 bases are TGTGCCACCAGTGAGACAGGGGGCACAGAGACGCAGTATTTT. The chain has TRBV24-1 and TRBJ2-3; the match to TRBD1 covers 10 bases. CDR1 is KGHDR and CDR2 is SFDVKD in the germline V gene. There are 14 residues in the CDR3.

This clonotype came up a few times. J is TRBJ1-2 and V is TRBV15; D is ambiguous. The CDR3 is made up of 13 amino acids. Germline V gene lookup returns CDR1 LNHNV and CDR2 YYDKDF (reference sequence). V shed 3 bases and J shed 8 bases, with 13 bases lying between them. In DNA form, the CDR3 reads TGTGCCACCAGCAGTCCGGGAATAGGAGGCTACACCTTC. As protein: CATSSPGIGGYTF.

The rearrangement uses TRBV11-2 and TRBJ2-7; 9 bases align to TRBD1. This CDR3 region has 16 residues. Looked up from germline, CDR1 is SGHAT and CDR2 is FQNNGV. V lost 0 bases to trimming and J lost 2 bases; unmatched junction nucleotides: 5. The CDR3, as DNA: TGTGCCAGCAGCTTAGAGCGGGACAGGGTGGCCTACGAGCAGTACTTC. This translates into CASSLERDRVAYEQYF.

This chain uses TRBV28 with TRBJ2-4; D possibly uses TRBD1 or TRBD2 (5 bases each). The J call could be wrong; TRBJ2-7 is a better fit for the DNA end. Per germline, CDR1 MDHEN and CDR2 SYDVKM. The CDR3 has 16 residues. CDR3: CASSLSGRILQNEQYF. The CDR3 region has the DNA TGTGCCAGCAGTTTATCGGGACGGATCCTCCAGAACGAGCAGTACTTC.

The rearrangement links TRBV20-1 to TRBJ2-3, with 7 positions matching TRBD2. Germline V gene sequence: CDR1 DFQATT, CDR2 SNEGSKA (reference sequence). The length of the CDR3 is 14 residues. V dropped 0 bases and J dropped 7; count of bases not matched to a gene: 7. The CDR3 loop is CSARDAGVTHTQYF. Here the CDR3 DNA reads TGCAGTGCTAGAGATGCGGGGGTTACTCATACGCAGTATTTT.

This clonotype was counted only a few times. This chain uses TRBV6-5 with TRBJ2-7; D may be TRBD1 (6 bases). Germline CDR1 is MNHEY and CDR2 is SVGAGI. The length of the CDR3 is 15 residues. The V end was cut by 1 base, the J end by 5 bases, with 15 bases between. CDR3 sequence reads: CASSYWGPRFDEQYF. The CDR3 nucleotides read TGTGCCAGCAGTTACTGGGGGCCTAGGTTCGACGAGCAGTACTTC.

The chain is built from TRBV7-3 and TRBJ1-2, with D tentatively TRBD1 (5 bases). The V and J ends lost 0 bases and 0 bases respectively, with 8 bases between them. The CDR3 covers 15 residues. CDR1 and CDR2 from the germline V gene are SGHTA and FQGTGA. CDR3 residues: CASSLTRQTNYGYTF. The CDR3 DNA reads TGTGCCAGCAGCTTAACTAGACAGACTAACTATGGCTACACCTTC.

J is TRBJ2-5 and V is TRBV5-6, with 7 nucleotides matching TRBD2. The CDR3 covers 12 residues. V was clipped by 2 bases and J by 11 bases; unmatched bases: 6. Germline V gene lookup returns CDR1 SGHDT and CDR2 YYEEEE. As DNA, the CDR3 is TGTGCCAGCAGCTTCTTAACGCGGGAGCAGTACTTC. The encoded protein is CASSFLTREQYF. The whole variable domain, filled in from reference TRBV5-6 and TRBJ2-5, reads DAGVTQSPTHLIKTRGQQVTLRCSPKSGHDTVSWYQQALGQGPQFIFQYYEEEERQRGNFPDRFSGHQFPNYSSELNVNALLLGDSALYLCASSFLTREQYFGPGTRLLVL.

The chain has TRBV5-1 and TRBJ2-3; TRBD1 might be the D (6 bases). With 4 bases removed from V and 5 bases from J, the gap between germline ends came to 17 bases. Germline lookup yields CDR1 SGHRS and CDR2 YFSETQ. This CDR3 is 15 amino acids long. The CDR3 region is CASSPNPQGVDTQYF. CDR3 DNA sequence: TGCGCCAGCAGCCCAAACCCACAGGGTGTAGATACGCAGTATTTT.

The gene calls are TRBV7-2 and TRBJ2-1, with 8 positions matching TRBD1. This CDR3 is 14 amino acids long. J was trimmed by 9 bases and V by 5 bases; bases with no gene match: 9. Germline CDR1 reads SGHTA; CDR2 reads FQGNSA. The CDR3 DNA reads as TGTGCCAGCAGCCGACGCGCAGACAGGGGTGAGCAGTTCTTC. As protein: CASSRRADRGEQFF.

This chain connects TRBV24-1 to TRBJ2-5; TRBD1 agrees at 7 bases. The CDR3 length is 15 residues. Germline lookup yields CDR1 KGHDR and CDR2 SFDVKD. V lost 4 bases to trimming and J lost 3 bases; unmatched junction nucleotides: 7. The CDR3 coding sequence is TGTGCCACCAGTGACCCTGGGACAGCAGAAGAGACCCAGTACTTC. Translation: CATSDPGTAEETQYF.

The V and J genes are TRBV3-1 and TRBJ2-7; no reliable D call. The CDR3 has 14 residues. V lost 1 base to trimming and J lost 5 bases, with 12 bases between them. Germline lookup yields CDR1 LGHDT and CDR2 YNNKEL (reference sequence). CDR3 residues: CASSQGARANEQYF. The CDR3 bases are TGTGCCAGCAGCCAAGGGGCACGCGCAAACGAGCAGTACTTC.

This rearrangement joins TRBV20-1 to TRBJ2-3; TRBD1 might be the D (6 bases). The germline V and J ends were trimmed by 6 bases and 3 bases, with 19 bases remaining between them. Germline CDR1 is DFQATT and CDR2 is SNEGSKA (reference sequence). The CDR3 is 15 amino acids. The CDR3 loop reads CSALSKNRATDTQYF. CDR3 DNA: TGCAGTGCGCTAAGCAAGAACAGGGCGACAGATACGCAGTATTTT.

The chain has TRBV20-1 and TRBJ1-6, with 9 positions matching TRBD1. There are 14 residues in the CDR3. V lost 3 bases and J lost 4; bases outside the gene matches: 1. Germline V CDR1 and CDR2: DFQATT, SNEGSKA (reference sequence). The CDR3: CSARTGGYNSPLHF. The CDR3 bases are TGCAGTGCTAGGACAGGGGGGTATAATTCACCCCTCCACTTT.

In its sample, this clonotype was seen a few times. The rearrangement links TRBV20-1 to TRBJ2-1; TRBD2 aligns across 10 bases. Germline values: CDR1 DFQATT, CDR2 SNEGSKA (reference sequence). The V and J ends lost 8 bases and 5 bases, in that order; junction bases with no gene match: 9. The CDR3 runs to 14 residues. CDR3 sequence (DNA): TGCAGTTCATCAGCGGGGGGGTATCACAATGAGCAGTTCTTC. Residues: CSSSAGGYHNEQFF.